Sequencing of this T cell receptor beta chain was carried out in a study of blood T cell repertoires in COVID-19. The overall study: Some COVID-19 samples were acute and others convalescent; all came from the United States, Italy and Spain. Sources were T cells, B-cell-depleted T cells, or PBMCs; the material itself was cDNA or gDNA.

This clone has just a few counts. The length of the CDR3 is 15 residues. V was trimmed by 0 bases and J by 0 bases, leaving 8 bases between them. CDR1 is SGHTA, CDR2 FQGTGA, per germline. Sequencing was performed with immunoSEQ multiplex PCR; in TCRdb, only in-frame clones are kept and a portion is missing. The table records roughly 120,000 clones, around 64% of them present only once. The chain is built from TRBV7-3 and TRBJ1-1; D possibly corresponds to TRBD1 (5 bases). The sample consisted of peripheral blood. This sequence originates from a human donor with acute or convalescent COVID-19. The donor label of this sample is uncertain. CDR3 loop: CASSLTAGLNTEAFF. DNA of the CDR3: TGTGCCAGCAGCTTAACTGCAGGGCTGAACACTGAAGCTTTCTTT.